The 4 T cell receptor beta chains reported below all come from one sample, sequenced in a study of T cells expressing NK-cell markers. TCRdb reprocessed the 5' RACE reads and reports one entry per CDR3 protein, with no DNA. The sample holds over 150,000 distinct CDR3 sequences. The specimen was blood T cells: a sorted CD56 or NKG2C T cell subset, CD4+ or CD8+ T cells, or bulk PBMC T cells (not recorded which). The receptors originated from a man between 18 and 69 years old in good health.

CDR3 in amino acids: CASSPPWTSDKTSPYNEQFF. The rearrangement uses TRBV9 and TRBJ2-1; TCRdb lists TRBD2, though no DNA is available to test this call. Germline loops: CDR1 SGDLS, CDR2 YYNGEE. The CDR3 covers 20 residues.

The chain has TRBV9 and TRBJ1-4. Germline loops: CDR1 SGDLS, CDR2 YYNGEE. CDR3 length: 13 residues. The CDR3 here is CASSAGWGEKLFF.

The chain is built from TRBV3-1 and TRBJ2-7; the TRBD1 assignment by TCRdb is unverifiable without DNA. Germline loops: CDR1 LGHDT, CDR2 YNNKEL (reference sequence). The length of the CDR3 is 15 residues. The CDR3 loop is CASSQVGRGRSVQYF.

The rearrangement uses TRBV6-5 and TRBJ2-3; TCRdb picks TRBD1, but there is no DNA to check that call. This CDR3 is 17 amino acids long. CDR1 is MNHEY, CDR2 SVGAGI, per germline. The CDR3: CASSYTNDRGWTDTQYF.